This TCR beta chain emerged from a study of T-cell reconstitution after alpha-beta-depleted transplantation in children (dated by TCRdb to the mid-2010s). Some background on the complete study: Using TCR repertoire profiling, the study followed T-cell immune reconstitution in a quantitative way in children after TCRalphabeta/CD19-depleted allogeneic hematopoietic cell transplantation. General findings and caveats noted by the study authors: Apparently early alphabetaT-cell count recovery about two months after transplant reportedly relied on only several hundred rapidly expanded clones derived from non-depleted graft cells. In some patients, high TCRbeta diversity at day 60 was attributed to recipient T cells and intrathymic progenitors that had survived conditioning. Hyperexpanded clone frequencies declined over subsequent months; after one year, T-cell counts and TCRbeta diversity were mostly attributed to newly produced T cells.

The library was built by means of PCR. Sequencing was carried out with an Illumina HiSeq 2500. TCR libraries were prepared with molecular barcoding, using unique molecular identifiers to normalize TCRbeta repertoire quantification. The public reads were reanalyzed by TCRdb: fastp trimming at Q25, MiXCR alignment, in-frame beta chains only. Every entry covers one CDR3 protein and lists the most common genes and DNA from its rows. Counted in this sample were about 900,000 distinct CDR3 sequences; roughly 31% of them appeared once. The ten most abundant clones make up 28% of the sample. From its cysteine to its phenylalanine, the CDR3 spans 24 amino acids. The only DNA kept is the CDR3, 72 bases in frame from the first base. The germline V gene gives CDR1 as LGHNT and CDR2 as FRNRAP. Trimming takes 0 bases off V and 3 bases off J; junction bases not matched to a gene: 28. Concerning this clonotype: This receptor's antigen is unknown. No quality values exist for individual bases; no much larger clone is one base distant.

According to the study, the label for this sample's treatment or condition signals: allogeneic hematopoietic cell transplantation with graft depleted of TCRalphabeta T cells and CD19 B cells. TCRalphabeta/CD19-depleted allogeneic hematopoietic cell grafts were given to the transplant recipients, all of whom were children. The V and J genes are TRBV12-5 and TRBJ2-7; TRBD2 lines up with 11 middle nucleotides. The source was PBMCs, mostly from graft donor cells, collected 360 days after TCRalphabeta/CD19-depleted stem cell transplant. The TCR comes from a boy under two years old who had a stem cell transplant for SCID, so the T cells may come from the graft donor. CDR3 loop: CASGLVLIPYAGTSGPPAHYEQYF. The DNA reads as follows: TGTGCTAGTGGTTTGGTACTCATCCCGTACGCCGGGACTAGCGGTCCGCCGGCCCACTACGAGCAGTACTTC.